This TCR beta chain was found in a study of technical replicates of blood from a handful of donors. CDR1 and CDR2 from the germline V gene are SGHVS and FNYEAQ. Trimming removed 2 bases from V and 5 bases from J, with 16 bases in between. The CDR3 is 16 amino acids. The protocol was immunoSEQ multiplex PCR, while the TCRdb copy is restricted to in-frame clones and leaves out a portion. The sample yields 40,000 to 65,000 clones, approximately 86% seen once. The chain employs TRBV7-6 and TRBJ2-1, with a possible D match to TRBD2 (6 bases). The sample consisted of PBMCs. The TCR sequence derives from a human donor in good health. Some clones in this sample may be carry-over from other donors' samples. The CDR3 region has the DNA TGTGCCAGCAGCTTAAGGGGTAGCGGTTCCGACAATGAGCAGTTCTTC. Encoded protein: CASSLRGSGSDNEQFF.